The text below deals with one T cell receptor (beta chain). Its target is not known. Regions amplified from RNA transcripts were the TCR beta CDR3 regions. Primed by the HTBI set, a first-round RT-PCR was run on the TCR CDR3. MiXCR was run by TCRdb on the multiplex PCR reads, yielding one entry per CDR3 protein. The repertoire consists of about 350,000 distinct CDR3 sequences, with roughly 14% occurring once and the leading ten covering 20% to 25%. The data were obtained in a study of T cells in Graves' hyperthyroidism and ophthalmopathy. V was cut by 0 bases and J by 5 bases, with 8 bases left in between. CDR1 GTSNPN and CDR2 SVGIG come from the germline V gene (reference sequence). The CDR3 covers 13 residues. Study-level points and caveats: Also found in blood were most expanded thyroid clonotypes above 0.001.

This chain joins TRBV30 and TRBJ2-1; possible D gene TRBD2, 6 bases. This sequence was found in a woman aged 25 to 39 with Graves' hyperthyroidism. What was sequenced was blood. As DNA, the CDR3 is TGTGCCTGGAGTGTGAGGAGGGACAATGAGCAGTTCTTC. It is translated as CAWSVRRDNEQFF.